A selection of T cell receptor beta chains follows, all from one sample in a study of cytomegalovirus exposure and HLA in healthy donors. Profiling relied on immunoSEQ multiplex PCR, and the TCRdb table lists in-frame clones only, not all of them. The sample consists of under 130,000 clones, 9.5% to 15% of them appearing once. Sequenced input: PBMCs. The receptors here all came from a man aged 35-49 years in good health and CMV-seropositive. Both conserved end residues are part of each CDR3. The D gene is left open where the match is weak. Clone size is given for some rows only: seen once, a few or many times, or a class if the clone is expanded.

cdr3_aa cdr3_nt v_call clone_size j_call d_call
CASTKEASGGYTF TGTGCCAGCACCAAAGAAGCGAGTGGTGGCTACACCTTC TRBV6-5 NA TRBJ1-2 NA
CASSVGPGTSGRRAIQETQYF TGTGCCAGCAGCGTAGGCCCTGGGACTAGCGGGAGACGGGCGATCCAAGAGACCCAGTACTTC TRBV9 few TRBJ2-5 TRBD2
CASTYSDSRILNTEAFF TGTGCCAGCACATACTCGGACAGTCGGATATTGAACACTGAAGCTTTCTTT TRBV5-6 NA TRBJ1-1 NA
CASSPKAGGWGFNEKLFF TGTGCCAGCAGCCCTAAAGCGGGGGGCTGGGGTTTTAATGAAAAACTGTTTTTT TRBV27 few TRBJ1-4 NA
CASSESAGGLLLSGANVLTF TGCGCCAGCAGCGAGTCGGCAGGAGGTTTACTTCTATCTGGGGCCAACGTCCTGACTTTC TRBV4-3 few TRBJ2-6 NA
CATPRTASGSVFTGELFF TGTGCCACCCCCCGCACGGCTAGCGGGAGTGTGTTCACCGGGGAGCTGTTTTTT TRBV7-9 NA TRBJ2-2 TRBD2
CASSLQGSTDTQYF TGCGCCAGCAGCTTGCAGGGGAGCACAGATACGCAGTATTTT TRBV5-1 few TRBJ2-3 NA
CASSFQTGELFF TGTGCCAGCAGTTTCCAAACCGGGGAGCTGTTTTTT TRBV27 NA TRBJ2-2 NA
CASSESGSFGREAFF TGTGCCAGCAGTGAATCGGGGAGCTTCGGGAGGGAAGCTTTCTTT TRBV2 few TRBJ1-1 NA
CASSPPGTSGSYEQYF TGTGCCAGCAGTCCCCCCGGGACTAGCGGCTCCTACGAGCAGTACTTC TRBV14 NA TRBJ2-7 TRBD2
CASSLGGRGETQYF TGTGCCAGCAGCTTAGGCGGGAGAGGAGAGACCCAGTACTTC TRBV7-8 NA TRBJ2-5 TRBD2
CASSQPGQSMVRQYF TGTGCCAGTAGCCAACCGGGACAGAGCATGGTGAGGCAGTACTTC TRBV19 NA TRBJ2-7 TRBD1
CASSLVSGGSSWGYTF TGTGCCAGCAGCTTAGTGAGTGGAGGTTCATCGTGGGGCTACACCTTC TRBV7-6 NA TRBJ1-2 NA
CASSGLAGEAGELFF TGTGCCAGCAGCGGACTAGCGGGAGAGGCCGGGGAGCTGTTTTTT TRBV7-3 NA TRBJ2-2 TRBD2
CASSRGTSRSELFF TGTGCCAGCAGCCGCGGGACTAGTCGGTCGGAGCTGTTTTTT TRBV7-3 NA TRBJ2-2 TRBD2
CATSKRAPLMEAFF TGTGCCACCAGCAAGAGGGCCCCGTTGATGGAAGCTTTCTTT TRBV15 few TRBJ1-1 NA
CASSQGSGETQYF TGTGCCAGCAGCCAAGGCAGCGGGGAGACCCAGTACTTC TRBV14 NA TRBJ2-5 NA
CSVEARLNEQFF TGCAGCGTTGAAGCGCGACTCAATGAGCAGTTCTTC TRBV29-1 few TRBJ2-1 NA
CSVVGGGVIQYF TGCAGCGTTGTGGGTGGGGGGGTGATTCAGTACTTC TRBV29-1 NA TRBJ2-4 TRBD2
CASSAMRTSGRAFSNEQYF TGTGCCAGCAGCGCAATGAGGACTAGCGGGAGGGCCTTTAGTAATGAGCAGTACTTC TRBV7-9 NA TRBJ2-7 TRBD2
CSVEGSLAGAYEQYF TGCAGCGTTGAAGGGTCGCTAGCGGGAGCCTACGAGCAGTACTTC TRBV29-1 few TRBJ2-7 TRBD2
CASTSGMRHEQFF TGTGCCTCCACGAGCGGGATGCGCCATGAGCAGTTCTTC TRBV10-3 NA TRBJ2-1 TRBD2
CASTAGSGTVAYEQYF TGTGCCAGCACCGCGGGGTCGGGGACAGTTGCCTACGAGCAGTACTTC TRBV27 few TRBJ2-7 NA
CASSYSAAEQETQYF TGTGCCAGCAGTTACTCGGCGGCAGAACAAGAGACCCAGTACTTC TRBV6-6 few TRBJ2-5 NA
CASTLTGLNPEAFF TGTGCCAGCACCCTGACAGGATTGAACCCTGAAGCTTTCTTT TRBV6-1 NA TRBJ1-1 NA
CASSQAAGELFF TGCGCCAGCAGCCAGGCTGCCGGGGAGCTGTTTTTT TRBV5-1 few TRBJ2-2 NA
CASSDREDTGELFF TGTGCCAGCAGCGACAGGGAGGACACCGGGGAGCTGTTTTTT TRBV7-9 NA TRBJ2-2 NA
CASSQGLAGNYEQYF TGCGCCAGCAGCCAAGGACTAGCGGGAAATTACGAGCAGTACTTC TRBV4-3 few TRBJ2-7 TRBD2
CATSHRRAGSYNEQFF TGTGCCACCAGTCATCGGAGGGCCGGCTCCTACAATGAGCAGTTCTTC TRBV15 NA TRBJ2-1 NA
CASAKPTGNTGELFF TGTGCCAGCGCGAAGCCGACGGGGAACACCGGGGAGCTGTTTTTT TRBV27 few TRBJ2-2 NA
CASSKSAGDLSDTQYF TGTGCCAGCAGCAAAAGTGCGGGAGATCTTTCAGATACGCAGTATTTT TRBV21-1 NA TRBJ2-3 NA
CAISRLAGEGGDEQFF TGTGCCATCTCGAGGCTAGCGGGAGAGGGGGGGGATGAGCAGTTCTTC TRBV10-3 few TRBJ2-1 TRBD2
CASSLLTDSGANVLTF TGCGCCAGCAGCTTGTTGACTGACTCTGGGGCCAACGTCCTGACTTTC TRBV5-1 NA TRBJ2-6 NA
CASSLGQSPYNEQFF TGCGCCAGCAGCTTGGGACAGTCACCTTACAATGAGCAGTTCTTC TRBV5-1 NA TRBJ2-1 NA
CATSREVSGGGGNEQFF TGTGCCACCAGCAGAGAGGTTAGCGGGGGAGGGGGTAATGAGCAGTTCTTC TRBV15 few TRBJ2-1 TRBD2
CASSQGQGFGFQPQHF TGCGCCAGCAGCCAAGGACAGGGCTTTGGGTTTCAGCCCCAGCATTTT TRBV4-1 few TRBJ1-5 TRBD1
CASSLIQGGDEKLFF TGCGCCAGCAGCTTGATACAGGGGGGGGATGAAAAACTGTTTTTT TRBV5-1 few TRBJ1-4 TRBD1
CASSSRPPGINTEAFF TGTGCCAGCAGCTCCCGCCCCCCAGGGATTAACACTGAAGCTTTCTTT TRBV11-2 few TRBJ1-1 NA
CASSQDRIGNQPQHF TGTGCCAGCAGCCAGGACAGGATTGGTAATCAGCCCCAGCATTTT TRBV7-9 NA TRBJ1-5 TRBD1
CASSLTSGTYEQYF TGCGCCAGCAGCTTAACTAGCGGGACCTACGAGCAGTACTTC TRBV5-1 NA TRBJ2-7 TRBD2
CASSVQGTPYEQYF TGTGCCAGCAGTGTACAGGGAACGCCCTACGAGCAGTACTTC TRBV2 NA TRBJ2-7 NA
CASRGDSANYGYTF TGTGCCAGCAGGGGGGACAGTGCAAACTATGGCTACACCTTC TRBV2 NA TRBJ1-2 TRBD1
CASSLGQWNTEAFF TGTGCCAGCAGCTTGGGACAGTGGAACACTGAAGCTTTCTTT TRBV7-9 NA TRBJ1-1 TRBD1
CASSPGTGDPYEQYF TGCGCCAGCAGCCCAGGGACAGGGGACCCCTACGAGCAGTACTTC TRBV10-1 NA TRBJ2-7 TRBD1
CASSQGEGANYGYTF TGCGCCAGCAGTCAAGGGGAAGGGGCTAACTATGGCTACACCTTC TRBV23-1 NA TRBJ1-2 NA
CASKEQEGNTIYF TGTGCCAGCAAGGAACAGGAGGGAAACACCATATATTTT TRBV6-6 few TRBJ1-3 NA
CASRENRGPGYGYTF TGTGCCAGCAGGGAAAACAGGGGGCCAGGCTATGGCTACACCTTC TRBV6-5 NA TRBJ1-2 TRBD1
CATSRDRLDNYNEQFF TGTGCCACCAGCAGAGATAGGCTAGATAACTACAATGAGCAGTTCTTC TRBV15 few TRBJ2-1 NA
CASSPQALSGNTIYF TGTGCCAGCTCACCCCAAGCCCTCTCTGGAAACACCATATATTTT TRBV18 NA TRBJ1-3 NA
CASSDLTGTSEYEQYF TGTGCCAGCAGTGACTTAACAGGGACTAGCGAGTACGAGCAGTACTTC TRBV6-4 few TRBJ2-7 TRBD2
CARTPVGTSGRSGETQYF TGTGCCAGAACCCCTGTCGGGACTAGCGGGAGGTCGGGAGAGACCCAGTACTTC TRBV2 NA TRBJ2-5 TRBD2
CASSFSPDNQPQHF TGTGCCAGCAGCTTTTCCCCAGACAATCAGCCCCAGCATTTT TRBV5-8 NA TRBJ1-5 NA
CASSGQGLAYGYTF TGTGCCAGCAGCGGACAGGGTTTGGCCTATGGCTACACCTTC TRBV7-2 NA TRBJ1-2 TRBD1